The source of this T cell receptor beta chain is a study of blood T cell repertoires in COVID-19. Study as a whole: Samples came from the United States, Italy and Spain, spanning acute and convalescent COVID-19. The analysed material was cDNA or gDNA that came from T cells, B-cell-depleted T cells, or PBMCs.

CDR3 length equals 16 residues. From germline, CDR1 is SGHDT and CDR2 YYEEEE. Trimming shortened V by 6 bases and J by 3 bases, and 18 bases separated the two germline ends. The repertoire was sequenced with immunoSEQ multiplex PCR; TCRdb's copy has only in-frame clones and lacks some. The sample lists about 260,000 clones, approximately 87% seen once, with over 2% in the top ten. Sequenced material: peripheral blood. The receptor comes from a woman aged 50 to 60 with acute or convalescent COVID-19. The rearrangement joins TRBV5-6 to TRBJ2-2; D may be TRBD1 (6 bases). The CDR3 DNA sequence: TGTGCCAGCACCCGTCGGACAGACGGTTACACCGGGGAGCTGTTTTTT. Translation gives CASTRRTDGYTGELFF.